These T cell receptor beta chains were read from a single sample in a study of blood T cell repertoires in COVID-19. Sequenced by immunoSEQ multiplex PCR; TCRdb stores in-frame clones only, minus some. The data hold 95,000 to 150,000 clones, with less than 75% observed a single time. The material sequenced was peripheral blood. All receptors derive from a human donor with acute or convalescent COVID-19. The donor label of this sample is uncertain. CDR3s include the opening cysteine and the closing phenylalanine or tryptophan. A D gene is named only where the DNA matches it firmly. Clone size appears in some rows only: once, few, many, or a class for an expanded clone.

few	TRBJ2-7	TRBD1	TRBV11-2	CASRHVTGLFHYEQYF	TGTGCCAGCAGACACGTGACAGGGCTTTTTCACTACGAGCAGTACTTC
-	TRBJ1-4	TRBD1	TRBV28	CASSGAGQGNEKLFF	TGTGCCAGCAGTGGAGCGGGACAGGGCAATGAAAAACTGTTTTTT
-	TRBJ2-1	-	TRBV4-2	CASSPDGGFNEQFF	TGTGCCAGCAGCCCCGACGGAGGGTTTAATGAGCAGTTCTTC
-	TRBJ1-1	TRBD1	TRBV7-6	CASSLAFRTGTTEAFF	TGTGCCAGCAGCTTAGCATTCAGGACAGGGACCACTGAAGCTTTCTTT
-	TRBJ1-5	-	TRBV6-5	CASGGRDGNQPQHF	TGTGCCAGCGGGGGCAGGGACGGCAATCAGCCCCAGCATTTT
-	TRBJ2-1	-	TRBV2	CASKGGGQGKYNEQFF	TGTGCCAGCAAGGGGGGGGGACAAGGAAAATACAATGAGCAGTTCTTC
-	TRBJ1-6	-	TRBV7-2	CASSLFPLHF	TGTGCCAGCAGCCTCTTTCCCCTCCACTTT
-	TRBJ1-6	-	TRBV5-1	CASSLGRGNSPLHF	TGCGCCAGCAGCTTGGGAAGGGGTAATTCACCCCTCCACTTT
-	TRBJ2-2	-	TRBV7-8	CASSSTTGTGELFF	TGTGCCAGCAGTTCTACGACGGGGACCGGGGAGCTGTTTTTT
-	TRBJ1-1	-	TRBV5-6	CASSRKMGPNTEAFF	TGTGCCAGCAGCCGCAAGATGGGGCCGAACACTGAAGCTTTCTTT
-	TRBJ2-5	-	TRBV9	CASSVGLAGAQYF	TGTGCCAGCAGCGTAGGTCTAGCTGGGGCCCAGTACTTC
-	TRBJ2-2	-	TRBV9	CASSVTGQNTGELFF	TGTGCCAGCAGCGTTACAGGGCAGAACACCGGGGAGCTGTTTTTT
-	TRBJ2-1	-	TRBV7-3	CASSFGGYNEQFF	TGTGCCAGCAGCTTTGGGGGGTACAATGAGCAGTTCTTC
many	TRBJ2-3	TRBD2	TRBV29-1	CSVNRWLAEDTQYF	TGCAGCGTTAACCGTTGGCTAGCGGAGGATACGCAGTATTTT
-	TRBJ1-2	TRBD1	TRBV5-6	CASSHPTGISGGYTF	TGTGCCAGCAGCCACCCGACAGGGATAAGCGGCGGCTACACCTTC